Below, 21 T cell receptor beta chains from the same sample are listed, as sequenced in a study of cytomegalovirus exposure and HLA in healthy donors. PCR used 60 Vbeta primers and 13 Jbeta primers. The assay was immunoSEQ multiplex PCR, and TCRdb's table has in-frame clones only and misses some. The sample holds approximately 190,000 clones, roughly four fifths seen once. The sequenced sample consisted of PBMCs. The source of these receptors is a man in his forties or fifties in good health and CMV-seropositive.

The rearrangement links TRBV6-4 to TRBJ2-7; D is possibly TRBD1 (5 bases). V gave up 2 bases and J gave up 2 bases, with 22 bases separating them. The CDR3 spans 18 residues. Germline V gene lookup returns CDR1 MRHNA and CDR2 SNTAGT. CDR3 in DNA: TGTGCCAGCAGTGACGATTTAGTCGACAGATATTACCCCTACGAGCAGTACTTC. This translates into CASSDDLVDRYYPYEQYF.

The rearrangement links TRBV7-6 to TRBJ2-3, with TRBD2 identical over 8 bases. Trimming took 2 bases from V and 2 from J; bases not matched to a gene: 6. From germline, CDR1 is SGHVS and CDR2 FNYEAQ. The CDR3 has 16 amino acids. The CDR3 spells CASSLRLAGSTDTQYF. DNA for the CDR3: TGTGCCAGCAGCTTAAGGCTAGCGGGTTCCACAGATACGCAGTATTTT.

In its sample, this clone was seen a few times. The V gene is TRBV6-5, the J gene TRBJ1-5; D is unresolved. The V gene's germline CDR1 is MNHEY and CDR2 SVGAGI. The CDR3 is 14 amino acids. V was shortened by 0 bases and J by 6 bases, with 9 bases between the two germline ends. The CDR3 is CASSYSTSAQPQHF. As DNA, the CDR3 is TGTGCCAGCAGTTACTCGACATCGGCTCAGCCCCAGCATTTT.

This clone was observed a single time. A junction boundary mismatches the germline segment, possibly from a read error. The chain uses TRBV7-9 and TRBJ1-2; possibly TRBD1 for D (5 bases). In germline, CDR1 is SEHNR, CDR2 FQNEAQ (reference sequence). This CDR3 has 16 amino acids. The CDR3: CSSSLAPGWAIYGYTF. CDR3 bases: TGTTCCAGCAGCTTAGCCCCAGGGTGGGCGATCTATGGCTACACCTTC.

The chain links TRBV6-5 to TRBJ2-1, with TRBD1 matching over 11 bases. V gave up 5 bases and J gave up 16 bases; unmatched junction bases: 13. The CDR3 has 14 amino acids. CDR1 MNHEY and CDR2 SVGAGI come from the germline V gene. Here the CDR3 reads CASSKPGQGAHVFF. As DNA, the CDR3 is TGTGCCAGCAGTAAACCCGGACAGGGGGCGCATGTTTTCTTC.

The count of this clone is one. The rearrangement joins TRBV5-1 to TRBJ2-6; D uncertain. The CDR3 covers 13 residues. V was pared by 3 bases and J by 4 bases, with 5 bases between. Germline values: CDR1 SGHRS, CDR2 YFSETQ. In nucleotides, the CDR3 is TGCGCCAGCAGCTCAGGAGGGGCCAACGTCCTGACTTTC. It translates to CASSSGGANVLTF.

The rearrangement uses TRBV19 and TRBJ2-1; 10 positions agree with TRBD2. Trimming cost V 6 bases and J 9 bases; bases outside gene matches: 14. Germline CDR1 is LNHDA and CDR2 is SQIVND (reference sequence). The CDR3 has 16 residues. The CDR3: CASRGGLAGDPGEQFF. The DNA of the CDR3 is TGTGCCAGTAGGGGGGGGCTAGCGGGAGATCCGGGTGAGCAGTTCTTC. Variable domain in full (rest from reference TRBV19 and TRBJ2-1): DGGITQSPKYLFRKEGQNVTLSCEQNLNHDAMYWYRQDPGQGLRLIYYSQIVNDFQKGDIAEGYSVSREKKESFPLTVTSAQKNPTAFYLCASRGGLAGDPGEQFFGPGTRLTVL.

This clone appeared a single time. The chain carries TRBV11-2 and TRBJ2-2; 8 bases map to TRBD1. Per the germline V gene, CDR1 is SGHAT and CDR2 is FQNNGV. This CDR3 is built from 17 residues. V lost 3 bases to trimming and J lost 6 bases; unmatched junction nucleotides: 12. The CDR3, as DNA: TGTGCCAGCAGCTTCCCTGCGACAGGGGATTCGGCCGGGGAGCTGTTTTTT. Its protein is CASSFPATGDSAGELFF.

This clone was detected once. The chain carries TRBV2 and TRBJ1-6; perhaps TRBD1 as D (6 bases). CDR1 is SNHLY, CDR2 FYNNEI, per germline. CDR3 length: 14 amino acids. Trimming stripped 6 bases from V and 9 bases from J, with 15 bases between. The CDR3 DNA follows: TGTGCCAGCAGGCCACAGGGAGTTTTTTCACCCCTCCACTTT. This sequence encodes CASRPQGVFSPLHF.

CDR3 in amino acids: CASSLGGTTPNTGELFF. The CDR3, as DNA: TGCGCCAGCAGCTTGGGAGGGACAACTCCGAACACCGGGGAGCTGTTTTTT. The rearrangement uses TRBV5-1 and TRBJ2-2; D is perhaps TRBD1 (6 bases). The CDR3 contains 17 residues. Germline loops: CDR1 SGHRS, CDR2 YFSETQ. V lost 0 bases, J lost 0 bases, and 12 bases lay in between.

J is TRBJ2-2 and V is TRBV9; TRBD2 is a possible D gene (5 bases). Germline V gene sequence: CDR1 SGDLS, CDR2 YYNGEE. V lost 4 bases to trimming and J lost 8 bases, with 18 bases between them. The CDR3 contains 15 residues. CDR3 protein: CASSPRSRAQGELFF. CDR3 DNA sequence: TGTGCCAGCAGCCCGCGCTCGAGGGCGCAAGGGGAGCTGTTTTTT.

This clone was found a few times. This sequence joins TRBV19 and TRBJ1-1, with D perhaps TRBD1 (6 bases). Germline V gene data show CDR1 as LNHDA and CDR2 as SQIVND (reference sequence). Trimming left V 3 bases short and J 0 bases short, with 8 bases between. The CDR3 totals 14 residues. The CDR3 DNA is TGTGCCAGTAGTATGGGACAACTGAACACTGAAGCTTTCTTT. It encodes CASSMGQLNTEAFF.

This chain connects TRBV10-3 to TRBJ1-1, with 10 bases fitting TRBD1. Looked up from germline, CDR1 is ENHRY and CDR2 is SYGVKD. The CDR3 is 15 amino acids. V lost 0 bases to trimming and J lost 7 bases; unmatched junction nucleotides: 5. CDR3 DNA sequence: TGTGCCATCAGTGAGTCCCGACAGGGGGCGGGTGAAGCTTTCTTT. Translated: CAISESRQGAGEAFF.

J is TRBJ2-1 and V is TRBV7-9; 13 nucleotides line up with TRBD2. Germline loops: CDR1 SEHNR, CDR2 FQNEAQ (reference sequence). Losses at the gene ends were 5 bases for V and 4 bases for J; bases not matched to a gene: 5. This CDR3 contains 16 residues. The CDR3 sequence: CASSPGTSGTYNEQFF. Here the CDR3 DNA reads TGTGCCAGCAGCCCTGGGACTAGCGGGACTTACAATGAGCAGTTCTTC.

The chain combines TRBV6-4 with TRBJ1-1, with 9 positions matching TRBD1. The CDR3 runs 16 residues. Germline values: CDR1 MRHNA, CDR2 SNTAGT. V was pared by 1 base and J by 3 bases, with 6 bases of the junction left unmatched. The CDR3 DNA is TGTGCCAGCAGTGACTGGACAGGGGTATTAGACACTGAAGCTTTCTTT. Its translation: CASSDWTGVLDTEAFF.

In DNA form, the CDR3 reads TGCGCCAGCAGGGAGGTCTCTAGCGAGAGCTACGAGCAGTACTTC. It translates to CASREVSSESYEQYF. This chain uses TRBV5-1 with TRBJ2-7, with D maybe TRBD2 (6 bases). Germline assignment: CDR1 SGHRS and CDR2 YFSETQ. The CDR3 extends over 15 amino acids. The ends were cut back, 5 bases at V and 3 bases at J, with 18 bases in the middle. The full variable domain, its missing parts supplied by reference TRBV5-1 and TRBJ2-7, is KAGVTQTPRYLIKTRGQQVTLSCSPISGHRSVSWYQQTPGQGLQFLFEYFSETQRNKGNFPGRFSGRQFSNSRSEMNVSTLELGDSALYLCASREVSSESYEQYFGPGTRLTVT.

The rearrangement joins TRBV30 to TRBJ2-3; TRBD1 is a possible D gene (6 bases). The germline V gene has CDR1 GTSNPN and CDR2 SVGIG (reference sequence). The CDR3 is made up of 12 amino acids. V lost 2 bases and J lost 4, with 7 bases in between. CDR3 coding DNA: TGTGCCTGGAGTTCAGGGGCAGATACGCAGTATTTT. Translated, it gives CAWSSGADTQYF.

This clone was observed a handful of times. The rearrangement uses TRBV7-2 and TRBJ2-2; 7 bases are a match to TRBD1. V was pared by 5 bases and J by 5 bases, with 14 bases of the junction left unmatched. Germline lookup yields CDR1 SGHTA and CDR2 FQGNSA. This CDR3 region has 17 residues. CDR3 nucleotides: TGTGCCAGCAGCACCCAGGGGGTTAGACTGGGGACCGGGGAGCTGTTTTTT. This translates into CASSTQGVRLGTGELFF.

V gene TRBV5-1 combines with J gene TRBJ2-7, with 9 bases that match TRBD1. The CDR3 consists of 16 residues. Germline V gene sequence: CDR1 SGHRS, CDR2 YFSETQ. J lost 0 bases, V lost 0 bases, and 4 bases had no gene match. CDR3 DNA: TGCGCCAGCAGCTTGGGCGGGACAGGGAGCTCCTACGAGCAGTACTTC. This encodes CASSLGGTGSSYEQYF.

The rearrangement links TRBV6-1 to TRBJ2-7, with TRBD1 identical over 8 bases. The CDR3 loop spans 14 amino acids. The ends lost 5 bases at V and 7 bases at J; junction bases unmatched: 10. Germline assignment: CDR1 MNHNS and CDR2 SASEGT. The CDR3 loop is CASSWDRSPREQYF. CDR3 DNA sequence: TGTGCCAGCAGTTGGGACAGGTCCCCTCGGGAGCAGTACTTC.

The chain has TRBV7-8 and TRBJ2-1; no firm D call. The CDR3 is 16 amino acids. Germline CDR1 SGHVS, CDR2 FQNEAQ. V was clipped by 5 bases and J by 0 bases, with 14 bases between them. CDR3 residues: CASSLRNSASYNEQFF. CDR3 coding DNA: TGTGCCAGCAGCCTCAGGAATTCGGCCTCCTACAATGAGCAGTTCTTC. The whole variable domain, remainder taken from reference TRBV7-8 and TRBJ2-1, is GAGVSQSPRYKVAKRGQDVALRCDPISGHVSLFWYQQALGQGPEFLTYFQNEAQLDKSGLPSDRFFAERPEGSVSTLKIQRTQQEDSAVYLCASSLRNSASYNEQFFGPGTRLTVL.